Listed below are T cell receptor beta chains from one sample, sequenced in a study of immune heterogeneity within non-small cell lung tumors. TCRdb used MiXCR to reprocess the multiplex PCR reads, holding one entry per CDR3 protein. This table holds approximately 10,000 distinct CDR3 sequences, less than 20% found once. The sequencing input was lung tumor tissue. The origin of the receptors is a man in his forties or fifties with non-small cell lung cancer. Both conserved end residues are part of each CDR3. Each record gives: V gene, D gene, J gene, CDR3 length, clone size, CDR3 DNA, CDR3 protein. A D gene is named only where the DNA matches it firmly. Size tells how often a clone was seen (once, few, many) or the class of an expanded clone, and some rows leave it out.

v_call: TRBV20-1
d_call: -
j_call: TRBJ2-4
cdr3_length: 11
clone_size: many
cdr3_nt: TGCAGTGTGGGTTCCCGCAAATCCCCTTACTTC
cdr3_aa: CSVGSRKSPYF

v_call: TRBV5-6
d_call: -
j_call: TRBJ1-4
cdr3_length: 14
clone_size: many
cdr3_nt: TGTGCCAGCAGCCTCCAGGGGTCGATAGGAAAACTGTTTTTT
cdr3_aa: CASSLQGSIGKLFF

v_call: TRBV6-1
d_call: TRBD1
j_call: TRBJ1-2
cdr3_length: 15
clone_size: medium-sized
cdr3_nt: TGTGCCAGCAGTGAAGGGACAGGGCCAAGCTATGGCTACACCTTC
cdr3_aa: CASSEGTGPSYGYTF

v_call: TRBV29-1
d_call: -
j_call: TRBJ2-7
cdr3_length: 13
clone_size: many
cdr3_nt: TGCAGCGTTTACCGACAGAGCTCCTACGAGCAGTACTTC
cdr3_aa: CSVYRQSSYEQYF

v_call: TRBV7-3
d_call: -
j_call: TRBJ2-7
cdr3_length: 15
clone_size: medium-sized
cdr3_nt: TGTGCCAGCAGCTTAAGAGCAGGGCACTCCTACGAGCAGTACTTC
cdr3_aa: CASSLRAGHSYEQYF

v_call: TRBV19
d_call: -
j_call: TRBJ1-1
cdr3_length: 12
clone_size: medium-sized
cdr3_nt: TGTGCCAGTAGTACGTCCCGGGTCTCCGCTTTCTTT
cdr3_aa: CASSTSRVSAFF

v_call: TRBV18
d_call: TRBD2
j_call: TRBJ2-7
cdr3_length: 12
clone_size: medium-sized
cdr3_nt: TGTGCCAGCTCACCCGGAGCGGGAGGGATGTACTTC
cdr3_aa: CASSPGAGGMYF

v_call: TRBV10-3
d_call: -
j_call: TRBJ1-3
cdr3_length: 13
clone_size: medium-sized
cdr3_nt: TGTGCCGCCCATGGGATCTCTGGAAACACCATATATTTT
cdr3_aa: CAAHGISGNTIYF

v_call: TRBV10-1
d_call: -
j_call: TRBJ2-2
cdr3_length: 15
clone_size: medium-sized
cdr3_nt: TGCGCCAGCAGTGAGTCTGGTCTTCTGACCGGGGAGCTGTTTTTT
cdr3_aa: CASSESGLLTGELFF

v_call: TRBV2
d_call: -
j_call: TRBJ1-1
cdr3_length: 15
clone_size: medium-sized
cdr3_nt: TGTGCCAGCAGTCCTTCGGGACTCCTGAACACTGAAGCTTTCTTT
cdr3_aa: CASSPSGLLNTEAFF

v_call: TRBV6-1
d_call: -
j_call: TRBJ1-2
cdr3_length: 16
clone_size: medium-sized
cdr3_nt: TGTGCCAGCAGCGTGGGTCGGATGGGGCGGGCGGATGGCTACACCTTC
cdr3_aa: CASSVGRMGRADGYTF

v_call: TRBV3-1
d_call: TRBD2
j_call: TRBJ2-1
cdr3_length: 13
clone_size: many
cdr3_nt: TGTGCCAGCATCCCACATCAGGGCGGGAGGCAGTTCTTC
cdr3_aa: CASIPHQGGRQFF

v_call: TRBV7-9
d_call: -
j_call: TRBJ2-1
cdr3_length: 13
clone_size: many
cdr3_nt: TGTGCCAGCAGCCCGTCCGAGCCAGGGGCGCAGTTCTTC
cdr3_aa: CASSPSEPGAQFF

v_call: TRBV27
d_call: -
j_call: TRBJ2-1
cdr3_length: 13
clone_size: many
cdr3_nt: TGTGCCAGCAGTTTTTGGTCAGGGACTGAGCAGTTCTTC
cdr3_aa: CASSFWSGTEQFF

v_call: TRBV18
d_call: -
j_call: TRBJ2-3
cdr3_length: 12
clone_size: many
cdr3_nt: TGTGCCAGCTCTCCTAGCACAGATACGCAGTATTTT
cdr3_aa: CASSPSTDTQYF

v_call: TRBV14
d_call: TRBD2
j_call: TRBJ2-1
cdr3_length: 17
clone_size: -
cdr3_nt: TGTGCCAGCAGCCAAGACGGAACTAGCGGGAGGTACAATGAGCAGTTCTTC
cdr3_aa: CASSQDGTSGRYNEQFF

v_call: TRBV16
d_call: -
j_call: TRBJ2-4
cdr3_length: 12
clone_size: few
cdr3_nt: TGTGCCAGCAGGCTTGGCGGAGGACTTCAGTACTTC
cdr3_aa: CASRLGGGLQYF

v_call: TRBV7-9
d_call: TRBD1
j_call: TRBJ1-6
cdr3_length: 14
clone_size: many
cdr3_nt: TGTGCCAGCAGCTACGACAGGGAGGGTTCACCCCTCCACTTT
cdr3_aa: CASSYDREGSPLHF

v_call: TRBV7-6
d_call: -
j_call: TRBJ1-5
cdr3_length: 13
clone_size: many
cdr3_nt: TGTGCCAGCAGCATGGACAGCAATCAGCCCCAGCATTTT
cdr3_aa: CASSMDSNQPQHF

v_call: TRBV6-1
d_call: TRBD2
j_call: TRBJ2-1
cdr3_length: 14
clone_size: medium-sized
cdr3_nt: TGTGCCAGCAGTTCTAGCGGGGGAGCCAATGAGCAGTTCTTC
cdr3_aa: CASSSSGGANEQFF

v_call: TRBV12-3/TRBV12-4
d_call: -
j_call: TRBJ1-2
cdr3_length: 17
clone_size: many
cdr3_nt: TGTGCCAGCACCATAAATATAGGGGGGAGTTTAAACTATGGCTACACCTTC
cdr3_aa: CASTINIGGSLNYGYTF

v_call: TRBV9
d_call: -
j_call: TRBJ2-2
cdr3_length: 15
clone_size: -
cdr3_nt: TGTGCCAGCAGCGTTAGAGCGGGCGCTACCGGGGAGCTGTTTTTT
cdr3_aa: CASSVRAGATGELFF

v_call: TRBV15
d_call: TRBD2
j_call: TRBJ2-7
cdr3_length: 15
clone_size: medium-sized
cdr3_nt: TGTGCCACCAGCAGAGCATCGGGAGGAGTATACGAGCAGTACTTC
cdr3_aa: CATSRASGGVYEQYF

v_call: TRBV10-1
d_call: -
j_call: TRBJ2-7
cdr3_length: 15
clone_size: -
cdr3_nt: TGCGCCAGCAAGTCCCGGACTGGCGATTTTTACGAGCAGTACTTC
cdr3_aa: CASKSRTGDFYEQYF

v_call: TRBV7-2
d_call: TRBD2
j_call: TRBJ2-5
cdr3_length: 16
clone_size: few
cdr3_nt: TGTGCCAGCAGCTTAGGGTGGGGGGGGGGGCAAGAGACCCAGTACTTC
cdr3_aa: CASSLGWGGGQETQYF

v_call: TRBV4-3
d_call: -
j_call: TRBJ2-3
cdr3_length: 15
clone_size: many
cdr3_nt: TGCGCCAGCAGTCTAGCAGGGGGGGAGGCAGATACGCAGTATTTT
cdr3_aa: CASSLAGGEADTQYF

v_call: TRBV7-9
d_call: -
j_call: TRBJ1-5
cdr3_length: 14
clone_size: many
cdr3_nt: TGTGCCAGCAGCCGGGCCGACGGGAATCAGCCCCAGCATTTT
cdr3_aa: CASSRADGNQPQHF

v_call: TRBV3-1
d_call: -
j_call: TRBJ2-7
cdr3_length: 15
clone_size: many
cdr3_nt: TGTGCCAGCAGCCGAGGGGAGGTTGGCTCCTACGAGCAGTACTTC
cdr3_aa: CASSRGEVGSYEQYF

v_call: TRBV9
d_call: -
j_call: TRBJ2-2
cdr3_length: 16
clone_size: medium-sized
cdr3_nt: TGTGCCAGCAGCGTAGGGTCTCCTTCCGGGGCCGGGGAGCTGTTTTTT
cdr3_aa: CASSVGSPSGAGELFF

v_call: TRBV10-3
d_call: -
j_call: TRBJ2-5
cdr3_length: 14
clone_size: many
cdr3_nt: TGTGCCATCAGTGATCACCTGTTTGGGGAGACCCAGTACTTC
cdr3_aa: CAISDHLFGETQYF

v_call: TRBV10-3
d_call: TRBD2
j_call: TRBJ2-1
cdr3_length: 14
clone_size: -
cdr3_nt: TGTGCCATCAGTGATAGAGGGACTACCGATGAGCAGTCCTTC
cdr3_aa: CAISDRGTTDEQSF

v_call: TRBV2
d_call: -
j_call: TRBJ2-1
cdr3_length: 15
clone_size: many
cdr3_nt: TGTGCCAGCAGGGAGGTATGGACAACGTACAATGAGCAGTTCTTC
cdr3_aa: CASREVWTTYNEQFF

v_call: TRBV5-1
d_call: TRBD2
j_call: TRBJ2-5
cdr3_length: 16
clone_size: many
cdr3_nt: TGCGCCAGCAGCTTAGGGAGGGACGGCGGTCAAGAGACCCAGTACTTC
cdr3_aa: CASSLGRDGGQETQYF

v_call: TRBV5-1
d_call: TRBD2
j_call: TRBJ2-2
cdr3_length: 15
clone_size: medium-sized
cdr3_nt: TGCGCCAGCAGCTTACTAGCGGTCAACACCGGGGAGCTGTTTTTT
cdr3_aa: CASSLLAVNTGELFF

v_call: TRBV20-1
d_call: -
j_call: TRBJ2-7
cdr3_length: 12
clone_size: medium-sized
cdr3_nt: TGCAGTGCTAGAGTTGGGCGGCCCGAGCAGTACTTC
cdr3_aa: CSARVGRPEQYF

v_call: TRBV6-5
d_call: -
j_call: TRBJ2-2
cdr3_length: 18
clone_size: many
cdr3_nt: TGTGCCAGCAGTTACTCGAGGGGGGGGGGGCCTAACACCGGGGAGCTGTTTTTT
cdr3_aa: CASSYSRGGGPNTGELFF

v_call: TRBV29-1
d_call: TRBD2
j_call: TRBJ2-1
cdr3_length: 14
clone_size: -
cdr3_nt: TGCAGCGTTGGACAGCGGGAGGGGGGCAATGAGCAGTTCTTC
cdr3_aa: CSVGQREGGNEQFF

v_call: TRBV19
d_call: -
j_call: TRBJ1-1
cdr3_length: 14
clone_size: medium-sized
cdr3_nt: TGTGCCAGTAGTCCCCGGACAGTTGGCACTGAAGCTTTCTTT
cdr3_aa: CASSPRTVGTEAFF

v_call: TRBV4-1
d_call: TRBD1
j_call: TRBJ1-4
cdr3_length: 16
clone_size: medium-sized
cdr3_nt: TGCGCCAGCAGCCAAGAATACAGGGGTTCTAATGAAAAACTGTTTTTT
cdr3_aa: CASSQEYRGSNEKLFF

v_call: TRBV28
d_call: -
j_call: TRBJ1-1
cdr3_length: 15
clone_size: -
cdr3_nt: TGTGCCAGCAGTCCGAGGACAGCCCTACCCAATGAAGCTTTCTTT
cdr3_aa: CASSPRTALPNEAFF

v_call: TRBV6-2/TRBV6-3
d_call: -
j_call: TRBJ1-5
cdr3_length: 15
clone_size: many
cdr3_nt: TGTGCCAGCAGTTACGGGGCAGGGAAATTTCAGCCCCAGCATTTT
cdr3_aa: CASSYGAGKFQPQHF

v_call: TRBV6-2/TRBV6-3
d_call: -
j_call: TRBJ2-6
cdr3_length: 16
clone_size: many
cdr3_nt: TGTGCCAGCAGTACCAGGGGGGCCTCTGGGGCCAACGTCCTGACTTTC
cdr3_aa: CASSTRGASGANVLTF

v_call: TRBV7-6
d_call: -
j_call: TRBJ2-1
cdr3_length: 14
clone_size: -
cdr3_nt: TGTGCCAGCAGCTTTTCCGGTGGGGCCGATGAGCAGATCTTC
cdr3_aa: CASSFSGGADEQIF

v_call: TRBV10-2
d_call: -
j_call: TRBJ1-5
cdr3_length: 14
clone_size: many
cdr3_nt: TGCGCCAGCAGTGCCCAGGGGCAGGGTCAGCCCCAGCATTTT
cdr3_aa: CASSAQGQGQPQHF

v_call: TRBV20-1
d_call: TRBD2
j_call: TRBJ2-4
cdr3_length: 16
clone_size: many
cdr3_nt: TGCAGTGCTAGGCGACTAGCGAGCCTAGCCAAAAACATTCAGTACTTC
cdr3_aa: CSARRLASLAKNIQYF

v_call: TRBV5-5
d_call: -
j_call: TRBJ1-1
cdr3_length: 13
clone_size: medium-sized
cdr3_nt: TGTGCCAGCATCTTCTCCCAGGGACTTGAAGCTTTCTTT
cdr3_aa: CASIFSQGLEAFF

v_call: TRBV12-3/TRBV12-4
d_call: -
j_call: TRBJ2-5
cdr3_length: 13
clone_size: many
cdr3_nt: TGTGCCAGCAGTTTTGGGACCCAAGAGACCCAGTACTTC
cdr3_aa: CASSFGTQETQYF

v_call: TRBV11-2
d_call: -
j_call: TRBJ1-4
cdr3_length: 17
clone_size: medium-sized
cdr3_nt: TGTGCCAGCAGCCCCCAGACTCCAGGACAAATTAATGAAAAACTGTTTTTT
cdr3_aa: CASSPQTPGQINEKLFF

v_call: TRBV28
d_call: TRBD1
j_call: TRBJ2-5
cdr3_length: 16
clone_size: many
cdr3_nt: TGTGCCAGCAGTTTATGGGACAGGGGGGGCCAAGAGACCCAGTACTTC
cdr3_aa: CASSLWDRGGQETQYF

v_call: TRBV7-6
d_call: -
j_call: TRBJ1-1
cdr3_length: 15
clone_size: many
cdr3_nt: TGTGCCAGCAGCTTTGCACAGGGAGGGAGCACTGAAGCTTTCTTT
cdr3_aa: CASSFAQGGSTEAFF

v_call: TRBV7-9
d_call: -
j_call: TRBJ2-3
cdr3_length: 20
clone_size: many
cdr3_nt: TGTGCCAGCAGCTTAGTCTCAGGGGTGAAGTTTAGCGGAGTCAGCGATACGCAGTATTTT
cdr3_aa: CASSLVSGVKFSGVSDTQYF

v_call: TRBV7-8
d_call: -
j_call: TRBJ1-2
cdr3_length: 14
clone_size: medium-sized
cdr3_nt: TGTGCCAGCAGCTCCCAAGCAGGCAGCTATGGCTACACCTTC
cdr3_aa: CASSSQAGSYGYTF

v_call: TRBV2
d_call: -
j_call: TRBJ1-1
cdr3_length: 11
clone_size: medium-sized
cdr3_nt: TGTGCCAGCAAGGGGAACACTGAAGCTTTCTTT
cdr3_aa: CASKGNTEAFF

v_call: TRBV9
d_call: TRBD2
j_call: TRBJ2-1
cdr3_length: 17
clone_size: many
cdr3_nt: TGTGCCAGCAGCGTAGATCCAGCGGGGGGGCCCGTGAATGAGCAGTTCTTC
cdr3_aa: CASSVDPAGGPVNEQFF

v_call: TRBV19
d_call: -
j_call: TRBJ1-2
cdr3_length: 11
clone_size: medium-sized
cdr3_nt: TGTGCCAGTAGCAGGAACTATGGCTACACCTTC
cdr3_aa: CASSRNYGYTF

v_call: TRBV2
d_call: -
j_call: TRBJ2-7
cdr3_length: 15
clone_size: medium-sized
cdr3_nt: TGTGCCAGCAATACTCCGGGCCAGACCCCCCACGAGCAGTACTTC
cdr3_aa: CASNTPGQTPHEQYF